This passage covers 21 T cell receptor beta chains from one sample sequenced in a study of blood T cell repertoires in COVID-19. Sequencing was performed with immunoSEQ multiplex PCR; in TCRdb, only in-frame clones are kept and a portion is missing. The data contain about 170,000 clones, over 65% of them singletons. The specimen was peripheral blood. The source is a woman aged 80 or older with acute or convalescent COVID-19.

The CDR3 DNA is TGTGCCAGCAGCTTAGTTCCCAGGGCGTCTTCTGGGGCCAACGTCCTGACTTTC. Residues: CASSLVPRASSGANVLTF. The J gene is TRBJ2-6, the V gene TRBV7-2; the D gene is possibly TRBD1 (5 bases). CDR1 SGHTA and CDR2 FQGNSA come from the germline V gene. Trimming took 1 base from V and 1 from J, leaving 14 bases between them. This CDR3 is built from 18 residues.

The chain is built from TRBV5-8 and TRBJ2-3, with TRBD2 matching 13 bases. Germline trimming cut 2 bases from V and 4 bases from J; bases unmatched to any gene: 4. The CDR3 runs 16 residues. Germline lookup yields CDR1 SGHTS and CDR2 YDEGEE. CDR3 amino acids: CASSFRLAGGADTQYF. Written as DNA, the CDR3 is TGTGCCAGCAGCTTTAGACTAGCGGGAGGTGCAGATACGCAGTATTTT. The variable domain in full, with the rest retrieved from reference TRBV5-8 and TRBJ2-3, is EAGVTQSPTHLIKTRGQQATLRCSPISGHTSVYWYQQALGLGLQFLLWYDEGEERNRGNFPPRFSGRQFPNYSSELNVNALELEDSALYLCASSFRLAGGADTQYFGPGTRLTVL.

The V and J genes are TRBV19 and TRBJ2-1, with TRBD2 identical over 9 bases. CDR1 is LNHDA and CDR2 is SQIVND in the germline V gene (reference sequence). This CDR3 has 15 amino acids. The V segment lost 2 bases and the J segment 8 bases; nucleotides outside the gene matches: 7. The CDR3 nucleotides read TGTGCCAGTAGTATAATTCGCGGGAGGGCGGATGAGCAGTTCTTC. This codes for CASSIIRGRADEQFF.

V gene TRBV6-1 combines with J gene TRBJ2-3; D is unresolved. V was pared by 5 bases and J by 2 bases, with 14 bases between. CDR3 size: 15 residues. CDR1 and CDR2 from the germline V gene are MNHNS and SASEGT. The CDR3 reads CASSSSRSLTDTQYF. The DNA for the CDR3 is TGTGCCAGCAGTTCGTCGCGGAGTCTCACAGATACGCAGTATTTT.

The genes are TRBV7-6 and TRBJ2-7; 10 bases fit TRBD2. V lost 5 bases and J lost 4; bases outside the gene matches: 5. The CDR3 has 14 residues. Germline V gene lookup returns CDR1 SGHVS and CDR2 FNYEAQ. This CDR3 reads CASSPGTSVYEQYF. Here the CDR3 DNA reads TGTGCCAGCAGCCCCGGGACTAGCGTTTACGAGCAGTACTTC.

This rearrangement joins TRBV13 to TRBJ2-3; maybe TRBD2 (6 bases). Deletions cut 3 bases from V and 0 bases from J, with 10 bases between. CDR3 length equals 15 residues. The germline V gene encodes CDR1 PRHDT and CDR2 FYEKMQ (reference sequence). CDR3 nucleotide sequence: TGTGCCAGCAGCTTCGGCGGGATGAGCACAGATACGCAGTATTTT. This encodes CASSFGGMSTDTQYF.

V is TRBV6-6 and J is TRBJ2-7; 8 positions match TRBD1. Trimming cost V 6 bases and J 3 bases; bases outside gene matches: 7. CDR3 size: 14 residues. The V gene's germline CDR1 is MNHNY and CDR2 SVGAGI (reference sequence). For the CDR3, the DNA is TGTGCCAGCAGAAAAGACAGGGGTGTCTACGAGCAGTACTTC. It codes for CASRKDRGVYEQYF.

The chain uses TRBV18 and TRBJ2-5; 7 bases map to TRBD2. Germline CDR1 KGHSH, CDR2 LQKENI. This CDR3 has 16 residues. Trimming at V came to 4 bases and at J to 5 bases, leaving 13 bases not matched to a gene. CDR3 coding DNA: TGTGCCAGCTCACGCGCTCTAGCGGCTTCGGGGGAGACCCAGTACTTC. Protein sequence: CASSRALAASGETQYF.

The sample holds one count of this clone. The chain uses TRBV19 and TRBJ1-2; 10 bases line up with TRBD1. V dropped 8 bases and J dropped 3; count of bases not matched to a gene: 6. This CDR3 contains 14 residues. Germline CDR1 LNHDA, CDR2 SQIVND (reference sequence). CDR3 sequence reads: CASQSGTGDYGYTF. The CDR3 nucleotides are TGTGCCAGTCAATCCGGGACAGGGGACTATGGCTACACCTTC.

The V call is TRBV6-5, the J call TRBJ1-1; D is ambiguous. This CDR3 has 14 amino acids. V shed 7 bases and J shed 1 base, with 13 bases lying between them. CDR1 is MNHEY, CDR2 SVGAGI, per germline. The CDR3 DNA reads TGTGCCAGCAAAGTGACACACGCGAACACTGAAGCTTTCTTT. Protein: CASKVTHANTEAFF.

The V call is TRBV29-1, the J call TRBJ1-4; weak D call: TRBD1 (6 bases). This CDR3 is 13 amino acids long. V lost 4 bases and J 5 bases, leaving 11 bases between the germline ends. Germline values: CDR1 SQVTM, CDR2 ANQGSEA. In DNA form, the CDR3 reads TGCAGCGTTGGTTCAGGGGTAAATGAAAAACTGTTTTTT. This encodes CSVGSGVNEKLFF.

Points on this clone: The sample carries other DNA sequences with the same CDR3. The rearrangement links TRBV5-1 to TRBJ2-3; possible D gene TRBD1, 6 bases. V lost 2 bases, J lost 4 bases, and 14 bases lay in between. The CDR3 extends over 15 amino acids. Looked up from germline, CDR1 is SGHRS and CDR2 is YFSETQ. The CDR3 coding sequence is TGCGCCAGCAGCTTAGCGACAGGAGAGGCAGATACGCAGTATTTT. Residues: CASSLATGEADTQYF. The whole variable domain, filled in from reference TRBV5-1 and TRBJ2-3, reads KAGVTQTPRYLIKTRGQQVTLSCSPISGHRSVSWYQQTPGQGLQFLFEYFSETQRNKGNFPGRFSGRQFSNSRSEMNVSTLELGDSALYLCASSLATGEADTQYFGPGTRLTVL.

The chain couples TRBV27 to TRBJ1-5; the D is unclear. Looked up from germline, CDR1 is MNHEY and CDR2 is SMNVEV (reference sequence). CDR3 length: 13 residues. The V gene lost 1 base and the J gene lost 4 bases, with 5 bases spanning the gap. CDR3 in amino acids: CASSLFGNQPQHF. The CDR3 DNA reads TGTGCCAGCAGTTTATTCGGTAATCAGCCCCAGCATTTT.

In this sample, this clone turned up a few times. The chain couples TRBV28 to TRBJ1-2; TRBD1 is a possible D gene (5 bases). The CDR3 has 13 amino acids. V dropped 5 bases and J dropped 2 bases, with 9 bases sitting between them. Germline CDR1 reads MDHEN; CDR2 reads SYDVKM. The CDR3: CASSTDRNYGYTF. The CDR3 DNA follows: TGTGCCAGCAGTACCGACAGAAACTATGGCTACACCTTC.

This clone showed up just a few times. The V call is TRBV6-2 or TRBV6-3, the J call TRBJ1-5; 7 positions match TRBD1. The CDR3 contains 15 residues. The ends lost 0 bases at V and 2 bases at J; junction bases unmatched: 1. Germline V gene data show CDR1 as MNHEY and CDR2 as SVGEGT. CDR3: CASSYSGTGNQPQHF. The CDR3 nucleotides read TGTGCCAGCAGTTACTCTGGGACAGGCAATCAGCCCCAGCATTTT.

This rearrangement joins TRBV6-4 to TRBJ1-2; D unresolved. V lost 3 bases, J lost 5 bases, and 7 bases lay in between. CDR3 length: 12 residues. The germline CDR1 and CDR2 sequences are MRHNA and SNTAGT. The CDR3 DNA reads TGTGCCAGCAGTGAGCCCGGTTATGGCTACACCTTC. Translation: CASSEPGYGYTF.

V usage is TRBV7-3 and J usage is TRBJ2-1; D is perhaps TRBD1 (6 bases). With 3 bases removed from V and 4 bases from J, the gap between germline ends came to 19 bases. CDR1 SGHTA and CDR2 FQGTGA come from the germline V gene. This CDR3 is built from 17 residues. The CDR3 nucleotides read TGTGCCAGCAGCTTTGATCGACGGACAGCAAGTTACAATGAGCAGTTCTTC. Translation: CASSFDRRTASYNEQFF. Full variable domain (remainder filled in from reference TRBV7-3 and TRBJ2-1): GAGVSQTPSNKVTEKGKYVELRCDPISGHTALYWYRQSLGQGPEFLIYFQGTGAADDSGLPNDRFFAVRPEGSVSTLKIQRTERGDSAVYLCASSFDRRTASYNEQFFGPGTRLTVL.

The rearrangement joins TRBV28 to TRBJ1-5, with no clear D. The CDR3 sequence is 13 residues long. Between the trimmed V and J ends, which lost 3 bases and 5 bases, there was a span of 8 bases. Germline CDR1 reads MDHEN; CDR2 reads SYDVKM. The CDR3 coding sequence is TGTGCCAGCAGTTTTCAGGACTATCAGCCCCAGCATTTT. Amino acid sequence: CASSFQDYQPQHF.

The CDR3 loop reads CASSLLGRQYF. DNA of the CDR3: TGTGCCAGCAGCCTACTTGGTCGGCAGTACTTC. The chain employs TRBV6-5 and TRBJ2-7; D call uncertain. The V gene's germline CDR1 is MNHEY and CDR2 SVGAGI. V lost 6 bases and J 9 bases, leaving 12 bases between the germline ends. The CDR3 has 11 residues.

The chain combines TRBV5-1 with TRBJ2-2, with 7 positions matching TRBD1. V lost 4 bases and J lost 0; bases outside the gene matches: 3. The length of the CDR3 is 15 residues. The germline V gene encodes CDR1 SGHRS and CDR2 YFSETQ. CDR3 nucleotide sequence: TGCGCCAGCAGCCCGACAGGGACGAACACCGGGGAGCTGTTTTTT. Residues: CASSPTGTNTGELFF.

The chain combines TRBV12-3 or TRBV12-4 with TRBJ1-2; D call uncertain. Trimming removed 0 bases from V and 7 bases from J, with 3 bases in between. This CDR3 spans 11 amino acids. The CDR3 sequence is CASSLAGGYTF. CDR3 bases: TGTGCCAGCAGTTTAGCCGGTGGCTACACCTTC.